A selection of T cell receptor beta chains follows, all from one sample in a study of T cells in tuberculosis. Here immunoSEQ multiplex PCR was the method, and the copy in TCRdb shows in-frame clones only, minus some. The data contain about 58,000 clones, around 90% of them seen just once; the ten biggest clones take up 21%. The sequencing input was CD1b-GMM tetramer-negative cells sorted from PBMCs. The receptors shown here come from an adult woman with latent tuberculosis. Both conserved end residues are part of each CDR3. A D gene is named only where the DNA matches it firmly. A clone size is listed for some rows: how often the clone was seen (once, few, many), or a class if it is expanded.

j_call v_call clone_size d_call cdr3_aa cdr3_nt
TRBJ2-7 TRBV4-3 NA TRBD1 CASSHSATGETYEQYF TGCGCCAGCAGCCATAGTGCGACAGGGGAGACCTACGAGCAGTACTTC
TRBJ2-2 TRBV5-1 NA NA CASSLRGPSDTGELFF TGCGCCAGCAGCTTGAGGGGCCCTTCGGACACCGGGGAGCTGTTTTTT
TRBJ2-5 TRBV9 NA TRBD1 CASGMDRGETQYF TGTGCCAGCGGAATGGACAGGGGAGAGACCCAGTACTTC
TRBJ2-7 TRBV5-1 NA NA CANLSYEQYF TGCGCCAACTTATCCTACGAGCAGTACTTC
TRBJ2-1 TRBV7-2 NA NA CASSLEEFNEQFF TGTGCCAGCAGCTTAGAAGAGTTCAATGAGCAGTTCTTC
TRBJ2-7 TRBV30 NA TRBD2 CAWSGALHGLAGSYEQYF TGTGCCTGGAGTGGGGCTCTTCACGGACTAGCGGGCTCCTACGAGCAGTACTTC
TRBJ2-7 TRBV28 NA TRBD1 CASSLDRATYEQYF TGTGCCAGCAGTTTAGACAGGGCCACCTACGAGCAGTACTTC
TRBJ2-7 TRBV4-1 NA TRBD2 CASSPGTGPSGGGSPYEQYF TGCGCCAGCAGCCCGGGAACGGGGCCCTCGGGGGGAGGGTCCCCATACGAGCAGTACTTC
TRBJ1-1 TRBV18 NA NA CASSPTVTEAFF TGTGCCAGCTCACCCACGGTCACTGAAGCTTTCTTT
TRBJ1-6 TRBV18 NA TRBD1 CASSPGTGGSPLHF TGTGCCAGCTCACCCGGGACAGGGGGTTCACCCCTCCACTTT
TRBJ2-1 TRBV6-4 once TRBD2 CASSDSASGEQFF TGTGCCAGCAGTGACTCGGCTAGCGGGGAGCAGTTCTTC
TRBJ2-1 TRBV7-3 NA TRBD2 CASSDDGLAGRREQFF TGTGCCAGCAGCGACGACGGACTAGCGGGACGTCGTGAGCAGTTCTTC
TRBJ2-5 TRBV7-9 NA TRBD1 CASSSGQGVIQETQYF TGTGCCAGCAGCTCCGGACAGGGCGTAATACAAGAGACCCAGTACTTC
TRBJ2-3 TRBV27 NA NA CATSSTGRPLTDTQYF TGTGCCACCTCGTCGACAGGCCGCCCACTAACAGATACGCAGTATTTT
TRBJ1-1 TRBV4-3 once NA CASSQDLTGMNTEAFF TGCGCCAGCAGCCAAGATCTCACAGGGATGAACACTGAAGCTTTCTTT
TRBJ2-1 TRBV19 NA NA CASSISLGLYNEQFF TGTGCCAGTAGTATTTCGCTGGGCCTCTACAATGAGCAGTTCTTC
TRBJ2-2 TRBV9 NA TRBD2 CASSVGSAGGRTGELFF TGTGCCAGCAGCGTAGGTTCTGCGGGGGGGCGTACCGGGGAGCTGTTTTTT
TRBJ2-2 TRBV4-2 NA NA CASSQGVAATNTGELFF TGTGCCAGCAGCCAAGGGGTAGCGGCCACTAATACCGGGGAGCTGTTTTTT
TRBJ1-1 TRBV30 NA NA CAWSGTALFTEAFF TGTGCCTGGAGTGGGACAGCCCTCTTCACTGAAGCTTTCTTT
TRBJ2-5 TRBV19 NA NA CASSIYGGRETQYF TGTGCCAGTAGTATATACGGGGGGCGAGAGACCCAGTACTTC
TRBJ2-3 TRBV7-2 NA TRBD2 CASSPPPSGPSTDTQYF TGTGCCAGCAGCCCCCCCCCTAGCGGTCCTAGCACAGATACGCAGTATTTT
TRBJ1-2 TRBV11-2 NA TRBD1 CASSLMGQGAFYGYTF TGTGCCAGCAGCTTAATGGGCCAGGGGGCTTTCTATGGCTACACCTTC
TRBJ1-1 TRBV5-1 NA NA CASSLSQNTEAFF TGCGCCAGCAGCTTAAGCCAGAACACTGAAGCTTTCTTT
TRBJ2-1 TRBV7-9 NA TRBD2 CASSFRPSGKYNEQFF TGTGCCAGCAGCTTTCGGCCTAGCGGGAAGTACAATGAGCAGTTCTTC